The present entry profiles one T cell receptor beta chain with its context. Per the study methods: The authors estimated nucleated cell counts from reference gene primer amplification. Assay: immunoSEQ multiplex PCR; the TCRdb copy retains only in-frame clones and omits some. D and trimming were read from the DNA, whereas the V and J calls and clone size are those reported in that table. The sample comprises some 290,000 clones, less than 85% of which are singletons, and roughly 4.6% rests with the top ten. The data were taken from a study of blood T cell repertoires in COVID-19. Looking at the study overall: Acute-phase and convalescent COVID-19 samples originated in the United States, Italy and Spain. PBMCs, B-cell-depleted T cells, or T cells were the source of the cDNA or gDNA that made up the material.

The CDR3 contains 15 residues. Germline V gives CDR1 MNHNS, CDR2 SASEGT. Trimming removed 0 bases at V and 3 bases at J, with 9 bases between. The source is a man in his 60s who had recovered from COVID-19. Sequenced material: peripheral blood. The V gene is TRBV6-1, the J gene TRBJ1-5; a weak D match, TRBD1 (6 bases). CDR3 loop: CASSEARQDNQPQHF. The CDR3 nucleotides are TGTGCCAGCAGTGAAGCTCGACAGGACAATCAGCCCCAGCATTTT.